A selection of T cell receptor beta chains follows, all from one sample in a study of Graves' ophthalmopathy and Graves' hyperthyroidism. One entry per CDR3 protein, called by TCRdb with MiXCR from the multiplex PCR reads. The sample lists around 1,200,000 distinct CDR3 sequences, about two fifths seen once, with 11% in the top ten. Sequencing input: peripheral blood or thyroid tissue (not recorded which). Every receptor here comes from an adult man with Graves' hyperthyroidism. Both conserved end residues are part of each CDR3. A D gene is named only where the DNA matches it firmly. For some rows the clone size is stated as once, few or many, or as a class when expanded; others skip it.

d_call: -; clone_size: -; v_call: TRBV12-3/TRBV12-4; j_call: TRBJ2-5; cdr3_nt: TGTGCCAGCAGTTCAACTAGGTTCGAGACCCAGTACTTC; cdr3_aa: CASSSTRFETQYF
d_call: TRBD1; clone_size: -; v_call: TRBV5-1; j_call: TRBJ1-1; cdr3_nt: TGCGCCAGCAGCTTGATAGGTGGTGGGACAGGAGATGAAGCTTTCTTT; cdr3_aa: CASSLIGGGTGDEAFF
d_call: TRBD2; clone_size: -; v_call: TRBV11-2; j_call: TRBJ2-7; cdr3_nt: TGTGCCAGCAGTTACGACCGGGGACTAGCGGGTAACTACTACGAGCAGTACTTC; cdr3_aa: CASSYDRGLAGNYYEQYF
d_call: -; clone_size: many; v_call: TRBV2; j_call: TRBJ2-2; cdr3_nt: TGTGCCTCGAACGGTTACCCCGGGGAGCTGTTTTTT; cdr3_aa: CASNGYPGELFF
d_call: TRBD2; clone_size: -; v_call: TRBV10-3; j_call: TRBJ2-5; cdr3_nt: TGTGCCATCAGAGACACTAGCGGTCAAGGGACCCAGTACTTC; cdr3_aa: CAIRDTSGQGTQYF
d_call: -; clone_size: -; v_call: TRBV10-3; j_call: TRBJ1-2; cdr3_nt: TGTGCCAGGGCTCTAGATGGCTACACCTTC; cdr3_aa: CARALDGYTF
d_call: TRBD2; clone_size: few; v_call: TRBV5-1; j_call: TRBJ2-5; cdr3_nt: TGCGCCAGCAGCTTCCGGACTAGCGGAGACCCCCTGGAAGAGACCCAGTACTTC; cdr3_aa: CASSFRTSGDPLEETQYF
d_call: -; clone_size: few; v_call: TRBV7-2; j_call: TRBJ2-7; cdr3_nt: TGTGCCAGCAGCTTAGGGGCGGAGGTCCACGAGCAGTACTTC; cdr3_aa: CASSLGAEVHEQYF
d_call: TRBD1; clone_size: many; v_call: TRBV29-1; j_call: TRBJ1-5; cdr3_nt: TGCAGCGTTCTGGGACAGGGGACCAATCAGCCCCAGCATTTT; cdr3_aa: CSVLGQGTNQPQHF
d_call: -; clone_size: many; v_call: TRBV4-3; j_call: TRBJ1-1; cdr3_nt: TGCGCCAGCAGCCAAGATAACCGGGCCAGCACTGAAGCTTTCTTT; cdr3_aa: CASSQDNRASTEAFF
d_call: -; clone_size: many; v_call: TRBV4-1; j_call: TRBJ1-1; cdr3_nt: TGCGCCAGCAGCCTACAAGCCTCCGAAGAAGCTTTCTTT; cdr3_aa: CASSLQASEEAFF
d_call: -; clone_size: -; v_call: TRBV10-3; j_call: TRBJ1-4; cdr3_nt: TGTGCCAGCAGTTTCCCTCGTTTGGCCGAGTCTGGGAGACTGTTTTTT; cdr3_aa: CASSFPRLAESGRLFF
d_call: -; clone_size: -; v_call: TRBV5-5; j_call: TRBJ2-7; cdr3_nt: TGTGCCAGCAGCCCAAACTCGGGACACGAGCAGTACTTC; cdr3_aa: CASSPNSGHEQYF
d_call: TRBD2; clone_size: -; v_call: TRBV12-3/TRBV12-4; j_call: TRBJ2-5; cdr3_nt: TGTGCCAGCAGTTCTTCCTCCCTTAGTTCGGGGGGGCGGAACCGTTACCAAGAGACCCAGTACTTC; cdr3_aa: CASSSSSLSSGGRNRYQETQYF
d_call: -; clone_size: -; v_call: TRBV6-5; j_call: TRBJ1-2; cdr3_nt: TGTGCCAGCAGCGGGAACGGGGGGGTGGGAGGCTACACCTTC; cdr3_aa: CASSGNGGVGGYTF
d_call: -; clone_size: many; v_call: TRBV7-9; j_call: TRBJ1-3; cdr3_nt: TGTGTCACAAGGCCTCCGGTAGGAAACACCATATATTTT; cdr3_aa: CVTRPPVGNTIYF
d_call: TRBD1; clone_size: -; v_call: TRBV15; j_call: TRBJ1-6; cdr3_nt: TGTGCCACCAGCAGAGATGCAGGGGGCACAGATTCACCCCTCCACTTT; cdr3_aa: CATSRDAGGTDSPLHF
d_call: -; clone_size: -; v_call: TRBV4-3; j_call: TRBJ2-7; cdr3_nt: TGCGCCAGCAGCCAATACAGGGAGTACGAGCAGTACTTC; cdr3_aa: CASSQYREYEQYF
d_call: -; clone_size: -; v_call: TRBV9; j_call: TRBJ1-2; cdr3_nt: TGTGCCAGCAGCTCCGCCCGCAGGGTTTTTACTAGCTACACCTTC; cdr3_aa: CASSSARRVFTSYTF
d_call: TRBD1; clone_size: -; v_call: TRBV10-3; j_call: TRBJ1-6; cdr3_nt: TGTGCCAGCAGCCGAGGCGGACAGGACACCCTCCATTTT; cdr3_aa: CASSRGGQDTLHF
d_call: -; clone_size: -; v_call: TRBV19; j_call: TRBJ2-5; cdr3_nt: TGTGCCAGTAGAAAGACAGATCGAGAGACCCAGTACTTC; cdr3_aa: CASRKTDRETQYF
d_call: TRBD2; clone_size: -; v_call: TRBV20-1; j_call: TRBJ2-5; cdr3_nt: TGCAGTGCTATTCAGGCTAGCGGGGGCCAAGAGACCCAGTACTTC; cdr3_aa: CSAIQASGGQETQYF
d_call: -; clone_size: few; v_call: TRBV15; j_call: TRBJ1-4; cdr3_nt: TGTGCCACCAGCACCACAGCAACTAATGAAAAACTGTTTTTT; cdr3_aa: CATSTTATNEKLFF
d_call: -; clone_size: many; v_call: TRBV5-6; j_call: TRBJ1-6; cdr3_nt: TGTGCCAGCAGCTTGTATGGTTCCTGGTCACCCCTCCACTTT; cdr3_aa: CASSLYGSWSPLHF
d_call: -; clone_size: few; v_call: TRBV20-1; j_call: TRBJ1-6; cdr3_nt: TGCAGTGCTAGAGATTCTTACAGTAAAAATTCACCCCTCCACTTT; cdr3_aa: CSARDSYSKNSPLHF
d_call: -; clone_size: many; v_call: TRBV25-1; j_call: TRBJ2-5; cdr3_nt: TGTGCCAGCAGTGACAATTACCAAGAGACCCAGTACTTC; cdr3_aa: CASSDNYQETQYF
d_call: -; clone_size: -; v_call: TRBV5-1; j_call: TRBJ2-2; cdr3_nt: TGCGCCAGCAGCTTGATACATCACACCGGGGAGCTGTTTTTT; cdr3_aa: CASSLIHHTGELFF
d_call: -; clone_size: many; v_call: TRBV10-1; j_call: TRBJ2-7; cdr3_nt: TGCGCCAGCAGTGACCGGGACACTCCATACGAGCAGTACTTC; cdr3_aa: CASSDRDTPYEQYF
d_call: -; clone_size: few; v_call: TRBV12-3/TRBV12-4; j_call: TRBJ2-2; cdr3_nt: TGTGCCAGCAGTTCCTATGCCCGTGAGCGCGGAGCGAACACCGGGGAGCTGTTTTTT; cdr3_aa: CASSSYARERGANTGELFF
d_call: -; clone_size: -; v_call: TRBV7-9; j_call: TRBJ2-7; cdr3_nt: TGTGCCAGCAGGCCTCAGGACATTCCGGGGTCCTACGAGCAGTACTTC; cdr3_aa: CASRPQDIPGSYEQYF
d_call: -; clone_size: few; v_call: TRBV12-3/TRBV12-4; j_call: TRBJ1-5; cdr3_nt: TGTGCCAGCAGTCTAGGAACAGAACTAGATCAGCCCCAGCATTTT; cdr3_aa: CASSLGTELDQPQHF
d_call: TRBD1; clone_size: once; v_call: TRBV2; j_call: TRBJ2-5; cdr3_nt: TGTGCCAGCAATGGACAGGGGTCTGGAGAGACCCAGTACTTC; cdr3_aa: CASNGQGSGETQYF
d_call: -; clone_size: few; v_call: TRBV20-1; j_call: TRBJ1-1; cdr3_nt: TGCAGTGGCGGACGAGGGGTGAACACTGAAGCTTTCTTT; cdr3_aa: CSGGRGVNTEAFF
d_call: -; clone_size: many; v_call: TRBV7-9; j_call: TRBJ2-7; cdr3_nt: TGTGCCAGCAGCTTAAGTCAGGCCACCTGGGAGCAGTACTTC; cdr3_aa: CASSLSQATWEQYF
d_call: TRBD1; clone_size: few; v_call: TRBV10-3; j_call: TRBJ2-7; cdr3_nt: TGTGCCATCAGCTTACCGGGACAGGGAGCCCAGCAGTACTTC; cdr3_aa: CAISLPGQGAQQYF
d_call: TRBD1; clone_size: -; v_call: TRBV12-3/TRBV12-4; j_call: TRBJ1-1; cdr3_nt: TGTGCCAGCAGTCCGAGGAAGGGGGCGGTGAACACTGAAGCTTTCTTT; cdr3_aa: CASSPRKGAVNTEAFF
d_call: -; clone_size: -; v_call: TRBV20-1; j_call: TRBJ2-7; cdr3_nt: TGCAGTGCTAGAACCGACGGGGCCAACGAGCAGTACTTC; cdr3_aa: CSARTDGANEQYF
d_call: TRBD2; clone_size: -; v_call: TRBV12-3/TRBV12-4; j_call: TRBJ2-7; cdr3_nt: TGTGCCAGCGGCGGGAGAGTCGACTACAAGCAGTACTTC; cdr3_aa: CASGGRVDYKQYF
d_call: -; clone_size: -; v_call: TRBV5-4; j_call: TRBJ1-2; cdr3_nt: TGTGCCAGCAGACCAGCCATAGATTCTGACTATGGCTACACCTTC; cdr3_aa: CASRPAIDSDYGYTF
d_call: -; clone_size: many; v_call: TRBV6-5; j_call: TRBJ1-1; cdr3_nt: TGTGCCAGCAGTGAAGCGGTAGGGAGGGGTCCAGCTTTCTTT; cdr3_aa: CASSEAVGRGPAFF
d_call: -; clone_size: -; v_call: TRBV3-2; j_call: TRBJ2-5; cdr3_nt: TGTGCCAGCAGCCAAGTGGAGGGGGATGGGACCCAGTACTTC; cdr3_aa: CASSQVEGDGTQYF
d_call: -; clone_size: few; v_call: TRBV6-2/TRBV6-3; j_call: TRBJ2-2; cdr3_nt: TGTGCCAGCAGTTGGACTGCGCCGAACACCGGGGAGCTGTTTTTT; cdr3_aa: CASSWTAPNTGELFF
d_call: -; clone_size: many; v_call: TRBV11-2; j_call: TRBJ1-1; cdr3_nt: TGTGCCAGCAGCTTACGGGCAGGGTCGAACACTGAAGCTTTCTTT; cdr3_aa: CASSLRAGSNTEAFF
d_call: -; clone_size: few; v_call: TRBV7-8; j_call: TRBJ2-2; cdr3_nt: TGTGCCAGCAGCGAGGGGGTTCTACGGGAGCTGTTTTTT; cdr3_aa: CASSEGVLRELFF
d_call: -; clone_size: -; v_call: TRBV6-1; j_call: TRBJ1-4; cdr3_nt: TGTGCCAGCAGATGGGCCCGAACCCGCGAAAAACTGTTTTTT; cdr3_aa: CASRWARTREKLFF